Given below is one T cell receptor beta chain in context. What it recognizes is unknown. This sample's time point: blood 4 weeks post-SBRT, at nephrectomy. Treatment given: 15 Gy SBRT to primary tumor, nephrectomy 4 weeks later. Nephrectomy followed 15 Gy stereotactic body radiation by 4 weeks. After SBRT, blood was collected at 2 and 4 weeks, plus baseline. The source of the sample is a study of radiation and T cells in renal cell carcinoma. Study-wide findings and caveats: No pretreatment tumor biopsies were available for baseline clonotypes.

Assay used: immunoSEQ multiplex PCR; TCRdb lists only in-frame clones, some missing. This table holds some 64,000 clones, around 80% found once. Losses at the gene ends were 5 bases for V and 1 base for J; bases not matched to a gene: 5. Germline V lookup: CDR1 SEHNR, CDR2 FQNEAQ (reference sequence). CDR3 size: 15 residues. The rearrangement uses TRBV7-9 and TRBJ2-3; TRBD1 agrees at 8 bases. The source is a man aged 60 to 75 with renal cell carcinoma. The sample here was blood, taken from a patient whose treatment included radiotherapy and nephrectomy. The CDR3 loop is CASSLGQGGTDTQYF. CDR3 bases: TGTGCCAGCAGCCTTGGACAGGGTGGCACAGATACGCAGTATTTT.